This is a list of T cell receptor beta chains from one sample in a study of resident and recirculating memory T cells in vitiligo. Using immunoSEQ multiplex PCR, the repertoire was profiled, and TCRdb retains in-frame clones only, with some absent. The sample holds fewer than 80,000 clones, more than 85% seen once. Sequencing was done on a sample of blood. The receptor set was obtained from a male donor with vitiligo. Each CDR3 is given with its conserved first and last residue. A D gene is named only where the DNA matches it firmly. Only part of the rows carry a size: once, few, many, or a class if the clone is expanded.

>TRBD2|TRBJ2-3|TRBV4-2|-
CASSQLAGTDTQYF
TGTGCCAGCAGCCAACTAGCGGGGACAGATACGCAGTATTTT
>-|TRBJ1-5|TRBV19|few
CASGVQGNQPQHF
TGTGCCAGTGGCGTGCAGGGCAATCAGCCCCAGCATTTT
>-|TRBJ2-1|TRBV29-1|-
CSVGGGTGDYNEQFF
TGCAGCGTGGGAGGGGGGACAGGAGACTACAATGAGCAGTTCTTC
>-|TRBJ2-7|TRBV29-1|-
CSVPKDYRSSYEQYF
TGCAGCGTCCCCAAGGATTACAGGAGCTCCTACGAGCAGTACTTC
>TRBD1|TRBJ1-6|TRBV14|-
CASSPGTATYNSPLHF
TGTGCCAGCAGCCCCGGGACAGCTACCTATAATTCACCCCTCCACTTT
>-|TRBJ2-1|TRBV9|-
CASSVAGALQDEQFF
TGTGCCAGCAGCGTAGCTGGGGCCCTTCAGGATGAGCAGTTCTTC
>-|TRBJ2-1|TRBV4-3|-
CASSQDRGFDEQFF
TGCGCCAGCAGCCAAGATCGAGGGTTCGATGAGCAGTTCTTC
>-|TRBJ1-5|TRBV28|many
CASSGPSNQPQHF
TGTGCCAGCAGTGGCCCTAGCAATCAGCCCCAGCATTTT
>-|TRBJ2-6|TRBV5-1|-
CASSLGPGQRALGANVLTF
TGCGCCAGCAGCTTGGGACCGGGACAAAGGGCTCTGGGGGCCAACGTCCTGACTTTC
>TRBD2|TRBJ2-3|TRBV7-2|-
CATKASGGDWADTQYF
TGTGCCACCAAGGCTAGCGGGGGGGATTGGGCAGATACGCAGTATTTT
>TRBD1|TRBJ1-4|TRBV30|-
CAWSLGGLNEKLFF
TGTGCCTGGAGTCTAGGGGGCCTCAATGAAAAACTGTTTTTT
>-|TRBJ1-4|TRBV4-3|-
CASSQELEVWTNEKLFF
TGCGCCAGCAGCCAAGAATTGGAGGTTTGGACTAATGAAAAACTGTTTTTT
>-|TRBJ2-2|TRBV5-1|once
CASSSVRELFF
TGCGCCAGCAGCTCAGTCAGGGAGCTGTTTTTT
>-|TRBJ1-1|TRBV9|-
CASSGSEGRLNTEAFF
TGTGCCAGCAGCGGATCGGAGGGGCGGTTAAACACTGAAGCTTTCTTT
>TRBD1|TRBJ1-5|TRBV27|-
CASSLFKGAHQPQHF
TGTGCCAGCAGTTTATTTAAGGGGGCCCATCAGCCCCAGCATTTT
>-|TRBJ1-5|TRBV18|few
CASSPQDTNGNQPQHF
TGTGCCAGCTCACCTCAGGACACAAATGGCAATCAGCCCCAGCATTTT
>-|TRBJ2-3|TRBV7-2|-
CASSLDGAVRGDTQYF
TGTGCCAGCAGCTTAGATGGGGCGGTTAGAGGAGATACGCAGTATTTT
>TRBD1|TRBJ1-2|TRBV6-5|-
CASSTTTGKYYGYTF
TGTGCCAGCAGTACCACGACAGGGAAGTACTATGGCTACACCTTC
>-|TRBJ1-3|TRBV5-1|-
CASSEGSDTIYF
TGCGCCAGCAGTGAGGGTTCAGACACCATATATTTT
>TRBD1|TRBJ2-3|TRBV7-3|-
CASSDQEGQKQYF
TGTGCCAGCAGCGACCAAGAGGGACAGAAGCAGTATTTT
>-|TRBJ1-5|TRBV18|-
CASSPNGGTDQPQHF
TGTGCCAGCTCACCGAACGGGGGGACCGATCAGCCCCAGCATTTT
>-|TRBJ2-7|TRBV6-1|-
CASSARARALSTSYEQYF
TGTGCCAGCAGTGCCAGGGCGAGAGCCCTCTCGACTTCCTACGAGCAGTACTTC
>-|TRBJ1-1|TRBV7-2|-
CASSLVAGEAFF
TGTGCCAGCAGCTTAGTAGCCGGGGAAGCTTTCTTT
>-|TRBJ1-1|TRBV30|-
CAWRFREGNTEAFF
TGTGCCTGGAGGTTCCGTGAGGGAAACACTGAAGCTTTCTTT
>-|TRBJ1-1|TRBV7-2|-
CASSDPRGRSEAFF
TGTGCCAGCAGCGACCCCAGGGGAAGGAGTGAAGCTTTCTTT
>TRBD1|TRBJ1-5|TRBV7-2|-
CASRIRGDRDNQPQHF
TGTGCCAGCAGGATTCGGGGGGACAGGGACAATCAGCCCCAGCATTTT
>-|TRBJ2-6|TRBV4-3|-
CASSDVGEAGANVLTF
TGCGCCAGCAGCGACGTAGGGGAAGCTGGGGCCAACGTCCTGACTTTC
>TRBD1|TRBJ1-2|TRBV5-8|-
CASSFGWRTGAYGYTF
TGTGCCAGCAGCTTCGGCTGGAGGACAGGGGCCTATGGCTACACCTTC
>TRBD1|TRBJ1-5|TRBV18|-
CASSIGQGDNQPQHF
TGTGCCAGCTCGATTGGACAGGGAGACAATCAGCCCCAGCATTTT
>TRBD1|TRBJ2-1|TRBV19|-
CASSPRGTGGRNEQFF
TGTGCCAGTAGTCCCCGAGGGACAGGGGGCAGGAATGAGCAGTTCTTC
>-|TRBJ1-1|TRBV11-1|-
CASSSEDTEAFF
TGTGCCAGCAGCTCAGAAGACACTGAAGCTTTCTTT
>-|TRBJ2-5|TRBV4-2|-
CASSQTHSEETQYF
TGTGCCAGCAGCCAAACTCACAGTGAAGAGACCCAGTACTTC
>-|TRBJ1-3|TRBV7-2|-
CASSLLGGLEGNTIYF
TGTGCCAGCAGCCTCCTAGGGGGTCTAGAAGGAAACACCATATATTTT
>-|TRBJ1-2|TRBV5-6|-
CASSLGARDYGYTF
TGTGCCAGCAGCTTAGGGGCTCGAGATTATGGCTACACCTTC
>-|TRBJ2-7|TRBV4-3|-
CASSQEGQRTYEQYF
TGCGCCAGCAGCCAAGAAGGACAGAGAACCTACGAGCAGTACTTC
>TRBD1|TRBJ1-5|TRBV28|-
CASSLWLDPGGGYSNQPQHF
TGTGCCAGCAGTTTATGGCTGGATCCAGGGGGCGGATATAGCAATCAGCCCCAGCATTTT
>-|TRBJ1-3|TRBV21-1|-
CASSKALFGGFCSGNTIYF
TGTGCCAGCAGCAAAGCGCTTTTCGGGGGATTTTGCTCTGGAAACACCATATATTTT
>-|TRBJ2-3|TRBV5-5|once
CASSSKRASGTDTQYF
TGTGCCAGCAGCTCTAAAAGGGCTAGCGGCACAGATACGCAGTATTTT
>TRBD1|TRBJ2-3|TRBV7-9|-
CASSGRGQDSTDTQYF
TGTGCCAGCAGCGGACGAGGACAGGACAGCACAGATACGCAGTATTTT
>-|TRBJ1-1|TRBV6-1|-
CASNIPNKNTEAFF
TGTGCCAGCAACATACCCAACAAGAACACTGAAGCTTTCTTT
>TRBD2|TRBJ2-1|TRBV9|-
CASSVDSGGYNEQFF
TGTGCCAGCAGCGTAGATAGCGGGGGGTACAATGAGCAGTTCTTC
>TRBD1|TRBJ1-5|TRBV5-5|-
CASSLGTVNQPQHF
TGTGCCAGCAGCTTAGGGACAGTGAATCAGCCCCAGCATTTT
>TRBD1|TRBJ2-7|TRBV4-3|-
CASSQGRTGAYEQYF
TGCGCCAGCAGCCAAGGAAGGACAGGGGCCTACGAGCAGTACTTC
>TRBD1|TRBJ2-2|TRBV5-1|once
CASSGGSGQDTGELFF
TGCGCCAGCAGCGGGGGATCGGGACAGGACACCGGGGAGCTGTTTTTT
>-|TRBJ1-5|TRBV2|-
CASSEVDRNQPQHF
TGTGCCAGCAGTGAAGTTGACAGAAATCAGCCCCAGCATTTT
>-|TRBJ2-3|TRBV9|once
CASSVAHGDTQYF
TGTGCCAGCAGCGTAGCTCACGGAGATACGCAGTATTTT
>TRBD2|TRBJ2-3|TRBV5-6|-
CASTPVASGGLSTDTQYF
TGTGCCAGCACCCCGGTGGCTAGCGGGGGACTAAGCACAGATACGCAGTATTTT
>TRBD1|TRBJ2-1|TRBV6-1|once
CASSERQGEGGNEQFF
TGTGCCAGCAGTGAGAGACAGGGTGAAGGGGGCAATGAGCAGTTCTTC
>TRBD1|TRBJ2-7|TRBV28|-
CASSIGQVYEQYF
TGTGCCAGCAGTATTGGACAGGTCTACGAGCAGTACTTC
>-|TRBJ2-7|TRBV28|-
CASSLVGGISSYEQYF
TGTGCCAGCAGTTTGGTTGGGGGGATCTCCTCCTACGAGCAGTACTTC